The 14 T cell receptor beta chains presented below share a single source sample, sequenced in a study of monozygotic twins with cystic fibrosis. Sequenced by immunoSEQ multiplex PCR; TCRdb stores in-frame clones only, minus some. The sample carries 15,000 to 25,000 clones, roughly 89% recorded once. Sequences were obtained from blood. Receptors were obtained from a girl aged 2-10 years with cystic fibrosis.

V is TRBV7-3 and J is TRBJ2-1; 10 bases fit TRBD2. The CDR3 is made up of 17 amino acids. After removal of 2 bases from V and 4 bases from J, the junction contained 8 bases not matched to a gene. Germline assignment: CDR1 SGHTA and CDR2 FQGTGA. The CDR3: CASSLGYGLAEYNEQFF. The CDR3 DNA sequence: TGTGCCAGCAGCTTAGGGTACGGACTAGCGGAGTACAATGAGCAGTTCTTC.

The chain links TRBV30 to TRBJ2-3; 9 bases align to TRBD2. Germline V CDR1 and CDR2: GTSNPN, SVGIG (reference sequence). The CDR3 totals 16 residues. V lost 2 bases, J lost 2 bases, and 8 bases stayed unmatched. CDR3 residues: CAWSPPLAGITDTQYF. For the CDR3, the DNA is TGTGCCTGGAGTCCCCCTCTAGCGGGGATCACAGATACGCAGTATTTT.

This rearrangement joins TRBV6-5 to TRBJ1-1; D is ambiguous. The CDR3 extends over 13 amino acids. Germline V gives CDR1 MNHEY, CDR2 SVGAGI. The V end was cut by 6 bases, the J end by 1 base, with 9 bases between. The CDR3: CASRPTRNTEAFF. The CDR3 DNA reads TGTGCCAGCAGGCCTACTAGGAACACTGAAGCTTTCTTT.

This chain links TRBV4-2 with TRBJ2-7; 7 nucleotides match TRBD2. This CDR3 has 16 residues. Germline V gives CDR1 LGHNA, CDR2 YNFKEQ. After removal of 4 bases from V and 7 bases from J, the junction contained 16 bases not matched to a gene. CDR3 nucleotide sequence: TGTGCCAGCAGCCCCGGAGATTGGGGGGGATTGGGTGAGCAGTACTTC. It encodes CASSPGDWGGLGEQYF.

This clone occurred once. The gene calls are TRBV29-1 and TRBJ1-5; the D is unclear. The V end lost 4 bases, the J end lost 4 bases, and 5 bases lay between the germline ends. Germline assignment: CDR1 SQVTM and CDR2 ANQGSEA. The CDR3 sequence is 11 residues long. The DNA of the CDR3 is TGCAGCGTTGGAGGGAATCAGCCCCAGCATTTT. As protein: CSVGGNQPQHF.

The V call is TRBV4-3, the J call TRBJ2-1; 13 bases are shared with TRBD2. The junction had 15 bases not matched to a gene; V was cut back by 3 bases and J by 7 bases. The germline gives CDR1 LGHNA, CDR2 YSLEER. The CDR3 extends over 19 amino acids. CDR3 nucleotides: TGCGCCAGCAGCCATAGGGGACTAGCGGGGCCAAGGGGAGGGAATGAGCAGTTCTTC. Protein product: CASSHRGLAGPRGGNEQFF.

The J gene is TRBJ2-1, the V gene TRBV28; tentatively, D is TRBD1 (5 bases). Trimming pared 8 bases from V and 6 bases from J, leaving 8 bases between. This CDR3 spans 11 amino acids. Looked up from germline, CDR1 is MDHEN and CDR2 is SYDVKM. CDR3 sequence: CASLRVNEQFF. CDR3 coding DNA: TGTGCCAGCCTCAGGGTCAATGAGCAGTTCTTC.

The rearrangement links TRBV16 to TRBJ1-1; D is undetermined. V was trimmed by 0 bases and J by 1 base, leaving 6 bases between them. The CDR3 sequence is 14 residues long. Germline V lookup: CDR1 KGHSY, CDR2 FQNENV. CDR3 nucleotide sequence: TGTGCCAGCAGCCAATCAAGTGGGAACACTGAAGCTTTCTTT. This gives the protein CASSQSSGNTEAFF.

The rearrangement uses TRBV30 and TRBJ1-2; D call uncertain. The CDR3 has 14 amino acids. Trimming stripped 2 bases from V and 7 bases from J, with 17 bases between. Germline V CDR1 and CDR2: GTSNPN, SVGIG (reference sequence). The CDR3 DNA sequence: TGTGCCTGGAGTATACTTGGACCCGGTAGTGGCTACACCTTC. Residues: CAWSILGPGSGYTF. The full variable domain, in which reference TRBV30 and TRBJ1-2 provide the parts outside the CDR3, is SQTIHQWPATLVQPVGSPLSLECTVEGTSNPNLYWYRQAAGRGLQLLFYSVGIGQISSEVPQNLSASRPQDRQFILSSKKLLLSDSGFYLCAWSILGPGSGYTFGSGTRLTVV.

This clone has only a few counts. The V gene is TRBV2, the J gene TRBJ1-1; D call uncertain. Looked up from germline, CDR1 is SNHLY and CDR2 is FYNNEI. The V end was cut by 1 base, the J end by 7 bases, with 10 bases between. This CDR3 contains 13 residues. CDR3 sequence reads: CASSEVPIGEAFF. DNA for the CDR3: TGTGCCAGCAGTGAAGTCCCGATTGGTGAAGCTTTCTTT.

This clone has just one count. The chain carries TRBV11-2 and TRBJ2-1; D not resolved. The V end was cut by 1 base, the J end by 6 bases, with 13 bases between. The CDR3 extends over 15 amino acids. The germline V gene encodes CDR1 SGHAT and CDR2 FQNNGV. The CDR3 spells CASSLGDSNSNEQFF. The CDR3, as DNA: TGTGCCAGCAGCTTAGGAGACTCCAACTCCAATGAGCAGTTCTTC.

CDR3 nucleotides: TGTGCCAGCAGCCCGACAGGGAGGAACACTGAAGCTTTCTTT. It codes for CASSPTGRNTEAFF. The chain joins TRBV14 to TRBJ1-1; TRBD1 aligns across 7 bases. J lost 1 base, V lost 4 bases, and 3 bases had no gene match. There are 14 residues in the CDR3. Looked up from germline, CDR1 is SGHDN and CDR2 is FVKESK.

This sequence joins TRBV18 and TRBJ2-7; D is perhaps TRBD1 (6 bases). This CDR3 contains 14 residues. Germline CDR1 reads KGHSH; CDR2 reads LQKENI. V was cut by 1 base and J by 3 bases, with 10 bases left in between. DNA for the CDR3: TGTGCCAGCTCACCACTGGACAGTAACTACGAGCAGTACTTC. It translates to CASSPLDSNYEQYF.

The chain links TRBV11-2 to TRBJ1-1; no clear D gene. CDR1 SGHAT and CDR2 FQNNGV come from the germline V gene. V was cut by 1 base and J by 5 bases, with 14 bases left in between. This CDR3 is 15 amino acids long. The CDR3 reads CASSLGRNKGTEAFF. Here the CDR3 DNA reads TGTGCCAGCAGCTTAGGGAGGAACAAGGGTACTGAAGCTTTCTTT.